What follows is one T cell receptor beta chain and its context. This clone has only one observation. It lacks a known antigen. There are no base qualities to consult, and no much larger clone falls within one base. The trial excluded patients who had a history of autoimmune disease or who were on systemic immunosuppression. Peripheral blood for TCR sequencing was collected from all dose cohorts at baseline, on cycle 4 day 1, and on cycle 7 day 1. The samples were drawn from a first-in-human, open-label, multicenter phase I dose-escalation trial of ivuxolimab. Adults with locally advanced or metastatic melanoma, renal cell carcinoma, hepatocellular carcinoma or head and neck squamous cell carcinoma were enrolled in the trial. Before TCR sequencing, CD4+ T cells and CD8+ T cells from peripheral blood were sorted into separate populations. Genomic DNA was isolated from the sorted cells so that the TCRbeta CDR3 region could be sequenced. The immunoSEQ Assay was used to sequence the TCRbeta CDR3 regions. TCRdb took this table from immuneACCESS and kept in-frame rearrangements with V and J called. Such tables lack part of the clones; where checked against another copy, unresolved V genes explain under half of the gap, and the rest is unexplained. The sample records 50,000 to 70,000 clones, around 83% of which are singletons. Of the sample, about 3% falls within the top ten clones.

After removal of 1 base from V and 14 bases from J, the junction retains 4 bases not matched to a gene. The germline V gene provides CDR1 SGHTA and CDR2 FQGNSA. The CDR3 runs 12 amino acids, cysteine and phenylalanine included. Only the CDR3 DNA is retained, 36 bases long and in frame from the first base. The data belong to a study of OX40 agonist ivuxolimab in advanced cancers. About the study as a whole: The costimulatory receptor OX40 (CD134) was targeted by ivuxolimab, a fully human IgG2 agonistic monoclonal antibody. Patients were allowed to have had prior anti-PD-1, anti-PD-L1 or anti-CTLA-4 therapy, and more than 35% of the dose-escalation patients had been treated with checkpoint inhibitors. The paper reports the monotherapy dose-escalation portion (N = 52 patients) of the phase I ivuxolimab trial. Of the roughly 54 patients in dose escalation, some 19 had hepatocellular carcinoma, about 15 had melanoma, 9 had renal cell carcinoma and 9 had head and neck cancer. Peripheral TCRbeta sequencing was intended to test whether TCR sequence diversity was altered and clonal T-cell expansion was caused by ivuxolimab. Partial responses occurred in three dose-escalation patients: two with cutaneous melanoma and one with hepatocellular carcinoma. Intravenous ivuxolimab was administered to patients every 2 weeks at six dose levels: 0.01, 0.1, 0.3, 1.5, 3 and 10 mg/kg. In the dose-escalation cohort, roughly 80% of patients were male, and the mean age was around 60 years, with a range of 23 to 79. The study at large found these results: At doses of 0.1 to 3.0 mg/kg, clonal expansion of both CD4+ and CD8+ blood T cells was observed from baseline to week 6. The antigen specificity of the peripheral T cells that underwent clonal expansion was not determined. In the 0.1-3.0 mg/kg groups, partial responders were among the patients with the lowest normalized peripheral clonal expansion, particularly in CD8+ T cells. After ivuxolimab, expanded clones were on average more numerous among CD8+ T cells than among CD4+ T cells. Low levels of normalized T-cell clonal expansion were also seen in some nonresponding patients.

Source: CD4+ or CD8+ T cells sorted from blood, taken in a trial of the OX40 agonist ivuxolimab. The chain employs TRBV7-2 and TRBJ2-1, and TRBD2 aligns with 8 junction nucleotides. The receptor was derived from an adult with an advanced solid tumor such as melanoma, head and neck, liver or kidney cancer. The CDR3 protein is CASSLGRGAEFF. Here is the DNA: TGTGCCAGCAGCTTAGGGCGGGGGGCAGAGTTCTTC.